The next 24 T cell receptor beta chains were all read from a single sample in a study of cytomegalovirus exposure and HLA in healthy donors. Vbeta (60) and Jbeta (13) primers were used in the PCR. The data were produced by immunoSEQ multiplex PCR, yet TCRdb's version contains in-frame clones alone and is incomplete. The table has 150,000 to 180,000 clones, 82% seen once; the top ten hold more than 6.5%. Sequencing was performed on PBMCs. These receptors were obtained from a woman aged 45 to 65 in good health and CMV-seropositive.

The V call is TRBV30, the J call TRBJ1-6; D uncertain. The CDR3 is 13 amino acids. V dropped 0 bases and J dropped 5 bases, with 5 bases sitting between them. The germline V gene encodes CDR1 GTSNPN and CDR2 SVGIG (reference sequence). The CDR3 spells CAWSVHDNSPLHF. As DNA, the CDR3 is TGTGCCTGGAGTGTACATGATAATTCACCCCTCCACTTT.

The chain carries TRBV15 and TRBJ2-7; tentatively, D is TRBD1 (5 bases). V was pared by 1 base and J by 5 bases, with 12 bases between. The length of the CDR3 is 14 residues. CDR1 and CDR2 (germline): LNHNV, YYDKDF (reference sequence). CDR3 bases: TGTGCCACCAGCAGAGGGCAGGGCGTAGACGAGCAGTACTTC. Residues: CATSRGQGVDEQYF.

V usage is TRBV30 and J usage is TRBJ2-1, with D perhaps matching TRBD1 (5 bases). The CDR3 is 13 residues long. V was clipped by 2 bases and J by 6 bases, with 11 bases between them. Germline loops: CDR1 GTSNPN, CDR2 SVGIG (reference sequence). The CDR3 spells CAWSKGQINEQFF. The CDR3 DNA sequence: TGTGCCTGGAGTAAGGGGCAGATCAATGAGCAGTTCTTC.

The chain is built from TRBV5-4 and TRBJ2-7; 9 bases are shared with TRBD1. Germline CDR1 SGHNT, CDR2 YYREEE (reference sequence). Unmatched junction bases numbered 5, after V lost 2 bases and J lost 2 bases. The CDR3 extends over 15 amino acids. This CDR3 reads CASSFTGGLTYEQYF. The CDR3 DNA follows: TGTGCCAGCAGCTTCACAGGGGGCCTGACCTACGAGCAGTACTTC.

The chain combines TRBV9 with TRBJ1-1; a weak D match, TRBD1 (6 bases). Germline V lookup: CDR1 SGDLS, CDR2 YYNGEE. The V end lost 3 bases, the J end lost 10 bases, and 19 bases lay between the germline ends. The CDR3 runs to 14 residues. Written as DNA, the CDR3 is TGTGCCAGCAGCGGACAGGAGCCCCCTCGGGGAGCTTTCTTT. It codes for CASSGQEPPRGAFF.

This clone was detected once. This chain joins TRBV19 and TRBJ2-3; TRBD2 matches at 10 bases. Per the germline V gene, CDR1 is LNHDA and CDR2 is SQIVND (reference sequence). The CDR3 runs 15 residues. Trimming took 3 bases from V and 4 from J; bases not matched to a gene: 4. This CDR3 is CASSISGGISDTQYF. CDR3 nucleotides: TGTGCCAGTAGTATTAGCGGGGGGATCTCAGATACGCAGTATTTT.

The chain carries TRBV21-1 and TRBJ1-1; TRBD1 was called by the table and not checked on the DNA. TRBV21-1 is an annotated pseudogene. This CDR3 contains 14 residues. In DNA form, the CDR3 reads TGTGCCAGCAGCGGCCAACAGAGGAACACTGAAGCTTTCTTT. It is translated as CASSGQQRNTEAFF.

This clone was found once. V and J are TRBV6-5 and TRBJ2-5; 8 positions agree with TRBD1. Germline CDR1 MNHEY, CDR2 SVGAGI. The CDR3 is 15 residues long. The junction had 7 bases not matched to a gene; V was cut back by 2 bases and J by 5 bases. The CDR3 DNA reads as TGTGCCAGCAGTTACGTCCAGGGGGCTTGGGAGACCCAGTACTTC. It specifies CASSYVQGAWETQYF.

This chain's CDR3 is CASSDRGGAGGRGYTF. As DNA, the CDR3 is TGTGCCAGCAGTGATAGAGGGGGGGCTGGCGGCAGAGGCTACACCTTC. This chain connects TRBV6-1 to TRBJ1-2; D perhaps matches TRBD1 (6 bases). CDR3 length equals 16 residues. The V end lost 3 bases, the J end lost 8 bases, and 22 bases lay between the germline ends. The germline CDR1 and CDR2 sequences are MNHNS and SASEGT.

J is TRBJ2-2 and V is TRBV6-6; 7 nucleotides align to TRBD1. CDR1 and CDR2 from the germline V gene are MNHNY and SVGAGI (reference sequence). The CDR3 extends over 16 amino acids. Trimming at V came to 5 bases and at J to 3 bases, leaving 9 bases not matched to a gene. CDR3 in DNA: TGTGCCAGCAGTAACCGGGACAGCGGTTACACCGGGGAGCTGTTTTTT. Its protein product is CASSNRDSGYTGELFF.

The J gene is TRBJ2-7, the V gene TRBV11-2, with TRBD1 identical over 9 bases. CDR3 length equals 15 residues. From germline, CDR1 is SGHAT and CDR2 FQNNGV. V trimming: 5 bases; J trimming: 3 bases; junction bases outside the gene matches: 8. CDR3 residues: CASSPPGTGSYEQYF. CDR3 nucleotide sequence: TGTGCCAGCAGCCCACCCGGGACAGGGAGCTACGAGCAGTACTTC.

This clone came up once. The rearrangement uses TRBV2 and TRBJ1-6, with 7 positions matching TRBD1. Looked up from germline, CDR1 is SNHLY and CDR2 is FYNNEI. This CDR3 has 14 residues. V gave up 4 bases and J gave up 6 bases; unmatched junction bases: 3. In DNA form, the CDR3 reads TGTGCCAGCAGTGGGGACAGCGTTAATTCACCCCTCCACTTT. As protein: CASSGDSVNSPLHF.

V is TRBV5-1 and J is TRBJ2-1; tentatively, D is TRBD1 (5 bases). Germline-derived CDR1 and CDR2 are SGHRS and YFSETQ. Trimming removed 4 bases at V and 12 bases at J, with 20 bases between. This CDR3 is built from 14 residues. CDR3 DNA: TGCGCCAGCAGCATAGGACATAACAATGAGCGGCAGTTCTTC. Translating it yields CASSIGHNNERQFF.

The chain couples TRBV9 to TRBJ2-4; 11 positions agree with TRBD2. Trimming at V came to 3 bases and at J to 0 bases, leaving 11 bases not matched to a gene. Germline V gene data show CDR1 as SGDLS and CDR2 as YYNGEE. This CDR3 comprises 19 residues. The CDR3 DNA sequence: TGTGCCAGCAGCGCCCTGGGACTAGCGGAGGTACTAGCCAAAAACATTCAGTACTTC. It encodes CASSALGLAEVLAKNIQYF.

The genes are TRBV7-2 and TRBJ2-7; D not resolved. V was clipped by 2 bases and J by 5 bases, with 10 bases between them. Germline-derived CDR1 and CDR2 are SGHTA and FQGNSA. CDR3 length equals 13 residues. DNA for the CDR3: TGTGCCAGCAGCTTAAGAGGCAAAGACGAGCAGTACTTC. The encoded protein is CASSLRGKDEQYF.

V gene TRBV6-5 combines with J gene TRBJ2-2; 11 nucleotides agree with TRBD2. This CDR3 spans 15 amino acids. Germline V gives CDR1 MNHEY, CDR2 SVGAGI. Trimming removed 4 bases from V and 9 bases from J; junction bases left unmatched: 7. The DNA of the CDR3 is TGTGCCAGCAGTTCTAGCGGGGGGAGACACCGGGAGCTGTTTTTT. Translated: CASSSSGGRHRELFF.

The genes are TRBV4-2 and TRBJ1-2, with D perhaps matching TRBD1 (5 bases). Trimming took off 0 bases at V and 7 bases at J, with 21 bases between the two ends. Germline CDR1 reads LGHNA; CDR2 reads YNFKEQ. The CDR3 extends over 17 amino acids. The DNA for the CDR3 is TGTGCCAGCAGCCAAGACAGGACAAGCCAGGTTGTTGGTGGCTACACCTTC. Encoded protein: CASSQDRTSQVVGGYTF.

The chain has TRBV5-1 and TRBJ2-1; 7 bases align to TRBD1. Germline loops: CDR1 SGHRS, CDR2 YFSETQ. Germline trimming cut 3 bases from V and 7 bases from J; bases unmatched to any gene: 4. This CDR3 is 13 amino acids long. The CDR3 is CASSYRGENEQFF. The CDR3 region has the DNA TGCGCCAGCAGCTACAGGGGAGAGAATGAGCAGTTCTTC.

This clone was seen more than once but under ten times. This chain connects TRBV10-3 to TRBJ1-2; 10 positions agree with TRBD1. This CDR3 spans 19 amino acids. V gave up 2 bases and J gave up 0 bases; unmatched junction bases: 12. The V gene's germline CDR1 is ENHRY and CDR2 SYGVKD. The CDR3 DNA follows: TGTGCCATCAGTGAGCCCCGGACAGGGGGTCTCGTAGCTAACTATGGCTACACCTTC. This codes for CAISEPRTGGLVANYGYTF.

The CDR3 DNA sequence: TGTGCCATCAGCCCGACTAGCGGGGGGGCCAATGAGCAGTTCTTC. It is translated as CAISPTSGGANEQFF. J is TRBJ2-1 and V is TRBV10-3, with 14 positions matching TRBD2. The CDR3 contains 15 residues. Germline V gives CDR1 ENHRY, CDR2 SYGVKD. V shed 6 bases and J 6 bases; nucleotides not matched to a gene: 4.

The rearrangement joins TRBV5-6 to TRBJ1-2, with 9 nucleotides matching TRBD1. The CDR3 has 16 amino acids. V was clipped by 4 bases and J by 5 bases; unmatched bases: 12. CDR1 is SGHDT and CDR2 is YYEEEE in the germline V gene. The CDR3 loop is CASSLGQGKTRYGYTF. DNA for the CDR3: TGTGCCAGCAGCCTGGGACAGGGAAAGACAAGGTATGGCTACACCTTC.

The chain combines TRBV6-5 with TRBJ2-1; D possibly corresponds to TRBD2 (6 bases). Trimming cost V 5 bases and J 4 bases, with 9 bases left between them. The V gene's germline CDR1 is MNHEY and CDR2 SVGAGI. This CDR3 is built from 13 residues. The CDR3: CASSPGTYNEQFF. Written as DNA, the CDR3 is TGTGCCAGCAGTCCCGGGACTTACAATGAGCAGTTCTTC.

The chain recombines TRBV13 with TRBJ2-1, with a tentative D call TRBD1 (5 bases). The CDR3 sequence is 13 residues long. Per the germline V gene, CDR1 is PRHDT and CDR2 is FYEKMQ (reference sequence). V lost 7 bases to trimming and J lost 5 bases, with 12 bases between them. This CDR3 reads CASKSDINNEQFF. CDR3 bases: TGTGCCAGCAAATCGGACATAAACAATGAGCAGTTCTTC.

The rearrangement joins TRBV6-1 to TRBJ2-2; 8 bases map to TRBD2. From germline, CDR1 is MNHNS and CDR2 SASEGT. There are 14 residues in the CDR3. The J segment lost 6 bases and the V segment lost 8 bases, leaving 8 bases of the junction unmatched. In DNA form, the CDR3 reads TGTGCCAGCGACCCGGGGGGGCCCTCCGGGGAGCTGTTTTTT. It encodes CASDPGGPSGELFF.